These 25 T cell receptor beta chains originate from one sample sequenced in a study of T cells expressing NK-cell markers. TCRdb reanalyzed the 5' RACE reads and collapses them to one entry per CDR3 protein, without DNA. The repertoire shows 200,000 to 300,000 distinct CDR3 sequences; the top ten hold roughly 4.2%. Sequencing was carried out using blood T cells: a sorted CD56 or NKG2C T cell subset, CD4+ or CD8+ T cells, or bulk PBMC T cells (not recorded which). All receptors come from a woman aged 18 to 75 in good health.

The CDR3 loop reads CSVNGVVGYNEQFF. The chain recombines TRBV29-1 with TRBJ2-1. Germline CDR1 and CDR2: SQVTM and ANQGSEA. This CDR3 contains 14 residues.

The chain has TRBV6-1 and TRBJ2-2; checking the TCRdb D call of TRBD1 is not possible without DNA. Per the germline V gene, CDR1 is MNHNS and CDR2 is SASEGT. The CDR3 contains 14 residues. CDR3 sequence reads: CASKRDQGTGELFF.

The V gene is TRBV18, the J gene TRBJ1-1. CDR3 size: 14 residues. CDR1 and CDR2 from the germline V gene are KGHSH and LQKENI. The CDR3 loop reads CASSPSGRDTEAFF.

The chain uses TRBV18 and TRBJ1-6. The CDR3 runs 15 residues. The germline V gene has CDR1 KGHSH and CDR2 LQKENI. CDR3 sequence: CASSTTGIKSSPLHF.

CDR3 sequence: CASSRQGADGNTIYF. The rearrangement links TRBV5-1 to TRBJ1-3; checking the TCRdb D call of TRBD1 is not possible without DNA. Germline CDR1 SGHRS, CDR2 YFSETQ. The CDR3 is 15 amino acids.

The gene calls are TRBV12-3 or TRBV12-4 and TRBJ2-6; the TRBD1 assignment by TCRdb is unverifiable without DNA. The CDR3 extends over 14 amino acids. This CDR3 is CASSLRGGANVLTF.

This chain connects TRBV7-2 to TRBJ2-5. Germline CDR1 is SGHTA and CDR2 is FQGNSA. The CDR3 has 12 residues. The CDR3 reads CASSLIQTAQYF. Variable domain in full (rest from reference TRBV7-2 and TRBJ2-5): GAGVSQSPSNKVTEKGKDVELRCDPISGHTALYWYRQSLGQGLEFLIYFQGNSAPDKSGLPSDRFSAERTGGSVSTLTIQRTQQEDSAVYLCASSLIQTAQYFGPGTRLLVL.

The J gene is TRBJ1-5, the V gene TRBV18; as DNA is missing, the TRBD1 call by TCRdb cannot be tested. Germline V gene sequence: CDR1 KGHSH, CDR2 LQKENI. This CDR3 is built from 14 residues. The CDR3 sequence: CASSPDRSNQPQHF.

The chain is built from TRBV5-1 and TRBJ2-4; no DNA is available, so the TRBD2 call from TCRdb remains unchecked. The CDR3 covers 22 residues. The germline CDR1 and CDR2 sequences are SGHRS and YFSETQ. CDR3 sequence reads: CASSLGLAGVQFTPKAKNIQYF.

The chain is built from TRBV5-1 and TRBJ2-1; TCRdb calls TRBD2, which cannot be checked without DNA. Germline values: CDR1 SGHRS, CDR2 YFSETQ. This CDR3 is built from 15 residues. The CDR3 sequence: CASSLVLAGNNEQFF.

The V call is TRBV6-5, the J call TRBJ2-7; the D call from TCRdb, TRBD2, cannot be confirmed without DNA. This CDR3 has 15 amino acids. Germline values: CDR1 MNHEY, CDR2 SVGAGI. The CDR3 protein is CASSSGGSRPYEQYF.

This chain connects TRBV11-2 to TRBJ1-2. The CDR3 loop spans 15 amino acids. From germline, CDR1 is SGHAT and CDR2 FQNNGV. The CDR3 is CASSLDGGRPLDYTF. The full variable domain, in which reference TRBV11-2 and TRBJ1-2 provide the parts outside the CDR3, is EAGVAQSPRYKIIEKRQSVAFWCNPISGHATLYWYQQILGQGPKLLIQFQNNGVVDDSQLPKDRFSAERLKGVDSTLKIQPAKLEDSAVYLCASSLDGGRPLDYTFGSGTRLTVV.

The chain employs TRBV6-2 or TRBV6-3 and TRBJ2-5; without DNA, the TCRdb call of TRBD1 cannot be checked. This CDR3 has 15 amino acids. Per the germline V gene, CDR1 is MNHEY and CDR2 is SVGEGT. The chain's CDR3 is CASSYEGQKLETQYF.

CDR3 protein: CASSLSGQTNQPQHF. The chain is built from TRBV7-9 and TRBJ1-5. The CDR3 totals 15 residues. Germline V gives CDR1 SEHNR, CDR2 FQNEAQ (reference sequence).

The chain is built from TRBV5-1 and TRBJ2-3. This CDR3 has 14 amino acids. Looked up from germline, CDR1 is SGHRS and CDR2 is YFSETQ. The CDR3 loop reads CASSLARRTDTQYF.

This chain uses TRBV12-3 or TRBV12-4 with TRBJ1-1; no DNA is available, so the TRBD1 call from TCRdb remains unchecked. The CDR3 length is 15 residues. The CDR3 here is CASSPPDRARTEAFF.

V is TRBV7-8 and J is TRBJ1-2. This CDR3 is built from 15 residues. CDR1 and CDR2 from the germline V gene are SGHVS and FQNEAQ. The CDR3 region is CASSRTGSSNYGYTF.

CDR3 sequence reads: CASSPLGGNTEAFF. The chain carries TRBV7-6 and TRBJ1-1; as DNA is missing, the TRBD1 call by TCRdb cannot be tested. The CDR3 consists of 14 residues. Germline values: CDR1 SGHVS, CDR2 FNYEAQ.

The CDR3 sequence: CASSPRPLRETQYF. V and J are TRBV9 and TRBJ2-5. Germline values: CDR1 SGDLS, CDR2 YYNGEE. The CDR3 has 14 amino acids.

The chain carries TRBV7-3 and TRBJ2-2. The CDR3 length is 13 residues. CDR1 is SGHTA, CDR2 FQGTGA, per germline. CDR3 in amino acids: CASSLRGRGELFF. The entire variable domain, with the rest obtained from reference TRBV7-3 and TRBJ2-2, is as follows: GAGVSQTPSNKVTEKGKYVELRCDPISGHTALYWYRQSLGQGPEFLIYFQGTGAADDSGLPNDRFFAVRPEGSVSTLKIQRTERGDSAVYLCASSLRGRGELFFGEGSRLTVL.

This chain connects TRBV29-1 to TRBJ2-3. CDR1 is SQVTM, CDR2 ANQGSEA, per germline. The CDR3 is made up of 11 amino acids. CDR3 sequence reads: CSVLSTDTQYF.

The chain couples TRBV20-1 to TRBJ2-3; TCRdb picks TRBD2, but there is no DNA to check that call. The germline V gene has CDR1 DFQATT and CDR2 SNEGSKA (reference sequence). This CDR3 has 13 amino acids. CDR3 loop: CSAPGTSGDTQYF.

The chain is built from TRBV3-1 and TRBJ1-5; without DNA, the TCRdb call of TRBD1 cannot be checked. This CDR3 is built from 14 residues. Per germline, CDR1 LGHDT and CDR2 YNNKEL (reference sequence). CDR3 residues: CASSQGDVNQPQHF.

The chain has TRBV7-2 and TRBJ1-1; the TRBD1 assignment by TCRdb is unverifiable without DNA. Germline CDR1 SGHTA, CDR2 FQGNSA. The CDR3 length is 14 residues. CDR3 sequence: CASSMQGATTEAFF. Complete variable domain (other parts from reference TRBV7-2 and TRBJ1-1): GAGVSQSPSNKVTEKGKDVELRCDPISGHTALYWYRQSLGQGLEFLIYFQGNSAPDKSGLPSDRFSAERTGGSVSTLTIQRTQQEDSAVYLCASSMQGATTEAFFGQGTRLTVV.

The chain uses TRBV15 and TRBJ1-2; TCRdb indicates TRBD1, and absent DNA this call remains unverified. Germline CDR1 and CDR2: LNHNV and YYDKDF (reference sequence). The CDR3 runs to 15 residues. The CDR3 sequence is CATSRDGQNNYGYTF.